This T cell receptor (beta chain) was sequenced for a study of cytomegalovirus exposure and HLA in healthy donors (dated 2017 in TCRdb). Regarding the study in general: According to a later analysis, the 120 or so validation repertoires were produced on the same platform as the 680 or so repertoires of the first cohort. The study aimed to test whether signatures of past pathogen exposure could be identified by cataloging public T cell receptors. Along with the approximately 700-subject first cohort, a separate validation cohort of around 120 different subjects was used. The study combined high-throughput TCR immunosequencing, statistical association of individual TCRs with disease status, and machine learning to predict cytomegalovirus infection status. Overall study outcomes, separate from this receptor: The authors suggested that the approach could potentially be generalized to other disease states and immunological phenotypes. A later analysis found that TCRs clustered in the first cohort also tended to co-occur in the 110 or so validation repertoires, with 94% of cluster scores above 0. A total of about 150 TCR beta chains were listed by the study as associated with cytomegalovirus. A few of the identified cytomegalovirus-associated TCR beta chains were confirmed in vitro to be specific for cytomegalovirus antigens. A later analysis lacked HLA typing for the validation cohort, so it scored co-occurrence in that cohort across all 110 or so repertoires. Cytomegalovirus status was reported to be diagnosed by the classifier with high specificity and sensitivity in both the original and validation cohorts. Across donors, most TCR sequences were observed very rarely, whereas some public TCRs were present in many individuals.

The library came from the immunoSEQ multiplex PCR assay. From the authors' description of their analysis: A statistical classification framework was developed to diagnose cytomegalovirus status using the catalog of TCR beta chain sequences. In TCRdb, the immuneACCESS table is reduced to in-frame sequences with V and J assigned. These tables do not hold every clone; where another copy was compared, an unresolved V gene accounts for under half, and the others remain unexplained. V, J and clone size were drawn from that table, and D and trimming were deduced from the DNA. This sample comprises about 84,000 clones, approximately 91% of them detected only once. Together, the top ten hold 2% to 2.5% of the sample. Details on this clone: There is no known antigen for this receptor. Nothing much larger sits one base from this clone, and base qualities are not available.

The germline V gene supplies CDR1 MRHNA and CDR2 SNTAGT. Measured from the cysteine to the phenylalanine, the CDR3 is 18 residues long. The retained sequence is limited to the CDR3, 54 bases, with the frame set at the first base. V lost 1 base and J lost 3 bases, and the count of bases not matched to a germline gene is 11. The donors belonged to the validation cohort of roughly 120 subjects, which was separate from the roughly 700-subject first cohort. This sequence originates from a man aged 25-40 years in good health and CMV-seronegative. The sequence joins TRBV6-4 to TRBJ1-3, and TRBD1 aligns with 8 junction nucleotides. Sequences were obtained from PBMCs. The CDR3 is CASSDLSGGDWFGNTIYF. The sequence in DNA is TGTGCCAGCAGTGACTTGTCAGGGGGCGATTGGTTTGGAAACACCATATATTTT.